These 6 T cell receptor beta chains share one sample of origin, sequenced in a study of radiotherapy plus CTLA-4 blockade in lung cancer. Clones were sequenced by immunoSEQ multiplex PCR, and TCRdb holds only the in-frame ones, with some missing. This table holds around 80,000 clones, 78% found once. Sequenced here: peripheral blood, sampled from a patient treated with radiotherapy plus ipilimumab. The receptors were sampled from a human donor with non-small cell lung cancer whose response to radiotherapy plus ipilimumab could not be evaluated. Some clones in this sample may be carry-over from other donors' samples.

The chain employs TRBV6-1 and TRBJ2-5; 9 positions match TRBD1. Germline CDR1 reads MNHNS; CDR2 reads SASEGT. The V segment lost 6 bases and the J segment 3 bases; nucleotides outside the gene matches: 2. The CDR3 totals 13 residues. CDR3 DNA sequence: TGTGCCAGCAGCTGGACAGGGGAAGAGACCCAGTACTTC. Its protein is CASSWTGEETQYF.

This chain connects TRBV29-1 to TRBJ2-7, with D possibly being TRBD1 (5 bases). Per the germline V gene, CDR1 is SQVTM and CDR2 is ANQGSEA. V gave up 6 bases and J gave up 3 bases, with 9 bases separating them. The CDR3 length is 11 residues. CDR3: CSVRDSYEQYF. The CDR3 region has the DNA TGCAGCGTCAGAGACAGCTACGAGCAGTACTTC.

The genes are TRBV5-1 and TRBJ2-1, with a possible D match to TRBD1 (6 bases). V lost 3 bases and J lost 2, with 12 bases in between. Germline CDR1 is SGHRS and CDR2 is YFSETQ. The CDR3 has 15 residues. The DNA for the CDR3 is TGCGCCAGCAGCTGGGGGCAGGGAACCTACAATGAGCAGTTCTTC. As protein: CASSWGQGTYNEQFF.

The chain has TRBV4-2 and TRBJ1-1; 11 bases are shared with TRBD1. The V gene's germline CDR1 is LGHNA and CDR2 YNFKEQ. The CDR3 loop spans 14 amino acids. Losses at the gene ends were 3 bases for V and 4 bases for J; bases not matched to a gene: 1. DNA for the CDR3: TGTGCCAGCAGCCATGGGACAGGGGGCACTGAAGCTTTCTTT. As protein: CASSHGTGGTEAFF.

This clone has only one observation. The chain combines TRBV19 with TRBJ2-5, with TRBD2 as a possible D gene (6 bases). This CDR3 is built from 14 residues. V was clipped by 9 bases and J by 2 bases, with 16 bases between them. Germline loops: CDR1 LNHDA, CDR2 SQIVND (reference sequence). The CDR3 nucleotides are TGTGCCAGATGGGGGGATGAAAATCAAGAGACCCAGTACTTC. This encodes CARWGDENQETQYF.

The rearrangement uses TRBV2 and TRBJ2-7; TRBD1 matches at 8 bases. Germline assignment: CDR1 SNHLY and CDR2 FYNNEI. The CDR3 is made up of 13 amino acids. The junction had 7 bases not matched to a gene; V was cut back by 6 bases and J by 6 bases. The CDR3 region has the DNA TGTGCCAGCAGGGGACAGGTTTTGGGCGAGCAGTACTTC. It encodes CASRGQVLGEQYF.